A single sample is the source of the 8 T cell receptor beta chains below, sequenced in a study of cytotoxic CD8 clonotypes in ibrutinib-treated CLL. Measured with immunoSEQ multiplex PCR; TCRdb has only the in-frame clones, and not every one. This repertoire shows 20,000 to 25,000 clones, 65% to 80% found once; its top ten account for around 44%. Sample: PBMCs, taken after 12 months of ibrutinib treatment. The receptors here all came from a human donor with chronic lymphocytic leukemia.

This clone was counted a few times. V usage is TRBV28 and J usage is TRBJ2-6; D is uncertain. Trimming took off 5 bases at V and 5 bases at J, with 7 bases between the two ends. The CDR3 is made up of 13 amino acids. Germline assignment: CDR1 MDHEN and CDR2 SYDVKM. CDR3 loop: CASSTSWANVLTF. The DNA of the CDR3 is TGTGCCAGCAGTACCTCGTGGGCCAACGTCCTGACTTTC.

The V and J genes are TRBV4-3 and TRBJ2-7, with TRBD1 matching over 8 bases. Germline trimming cut 3 bases from V and 3 bases from J; bases unmatched to any gene: 10. This CDR3 comprises 16 residues. Per the germline V gene, CDR1 is LGHNA and CDR2 is YSLEER. CDR3 nucleotides: TGCGCCAGCAGCCAGGAAACCGGGACAGGATTCTACGAGCAGTACTTC. Translating gives CASSQETGTGFYEQYF.

The chain has TRBV2 and TRBJ2-1, with D hard to call. Germline lookup yields CDR1 SNHLY and CDR2 FYNNEI. The CDR3 is 15 residues long. V was pared by 2 bases and J by 2 bases, with 10 bases between. The CDR3 spells CASSELELPYNEQFF. The CDR3 DNA reads as TGTGCCAGCAGTGAATTAGAGCTGCCCTACAATGAGCAGTTCTTC.

This chain connects TRBV5-1 to TRBJ2-7, with unresolved D. V shed 2 bases and J shed 3 bases, with 6 bases lying between them. The CDR3 runs 12 residues. In germline, CDR1 is SGHRS, CDR2 YFSETQ. The CDR3 DNA sequence: TGCGCCAGCAGCTTTAACTTCTACGAGCAGTACTTC. Protein: CASSFNFYEQYF.

The chain recombines TRBV30 with TRBJ1-1; D is perhaps TRBD1 (6 bases). Trimming removed 0 bases from V and 8 bases from J, with 13 bases in between. The CDR3 covers 13 residues. The germline CDR1 and CDR2 sequences are GTSNPN and SVGIG (reference sequence). The CDR3 loop is CAWSVQGEAEAFF. DNA of the CDR3: TGTGCCTGGAGTGTACAGGGAGAGGCCGAAGCTTTCTTT.

This clone was counted once. The J gene is TRBJ2-1, the V gene TRBV7-2; D might be TRBD1 (6 bases). The CDR3 loop spans 13 amino acids. Germline CDR1 is SGHTA and CDR2 is FQGNSA. Deletions cut 2 bases from V and 9 bases from J, with 11 bases between. The CDR3 protein is CASSLSGVGEQFF. The CDR3 DNA follows: TGTGCCAGCAGCTTATCAGGGGTGGGTGAGCAGTTCTTC.

This clone was detected only once. This chain links TRBV28 with TRBJ2-3; D might be TRBD1 (6 bases). Looked up from germline, CDR1 is MDHEN and CDR2 is SYDVKM. The germline V and J ends were trimmed by 6 bases and 0 bases, with 10 bases remaining between them. The CDR3 runs 14 residues. CDR3 sequence: CASSTGISTDTQYF. The CDR3 region has the DNA TGTGCCAGCAGCACAGGGATTAGCACAGATACGCAGTATTTT. The complete variable domain, with remaining parts taken from reference TRBV28 and TRBJ2-3, reads DVKVTQSSRYLVKRTGEKVFLECVQDMDHENMFWYRQDPGLGLRLIYFSYDVKMKEKGDIPEGYSVSREKKERFSLILESASTNQTSMYLCASSTGISTDTQYFGPGTRLTVL.

The genes are TRBV29-1 and TRBJ1-4; possible D gene TRBD1, 6 bases. The CDR3 length is 13 residues. Looked up from germline, CDR1 is SQVTM and CDR2 is ANQGSEA. The germline V and J ends were trimmed by 6 bases and 4 bases, with 12 bases remaining between them. The CDR3 DNA is TGCAGCGTGGAGGACAGCTTTAATGAAAAACTGTTTTTT. Its protein is CSVEDSFNEKLFF.